Each of the 22 T cell receptor beta chains below was sequenced from the same sample in a study of OX40 agonist ivuxolimab in advanced cancers. Produced via immunoSEQ multiplex PCR; TCRdb's table is partial and in-frame only. The repertoire holds some 80,000 clones, with roughly 87% as singletons. The sample consisted of CD4+ or CD8+ T cells sorted from blood, taken in a trial of the OX40 agonist ivuxolimab. These TCRs come from an adult with an advanced solid tumor such as melanoma, head and neck, liver or kidney cancer.

The chain is built from TRBV30 and TRBJ2-3; possible D gene TRBD2, 7 bases. The germline V gene encodes CDR1 GTSNPN and CDR2 SVGIG (reference sequence). This CDR3 comprises 14 residues. V was pared by 4 bases and J by 2 bases, with 13 bases between. CDR3 sequence: CAWTHGGATDTQYF. Written as DNA, the CDR3 is TGTGCCTGGACCCATGGGGGGGCCACAGATACGCAGTATTTT.

The chain uses TRBV18 and TRBJ1-1; D is unclear. CDR3 length: 13 amino acids. V lost 6 bases, J lost 3 bases, and 11 bases lay in between. The germline V gene has CDR1 KGHSH and CDR2 LQKENI. This chain's CDR3 is CASSSEIDTEAFF. The CDR3 DNA sequence: TGTGCCAGCTCCTCGGAGATTGACACTGAAGCTTTCTTT.

The V and J genes are TRBV6-6 and TRBJ2-7, with a weak D call TRBD2 (7 bases). Looked up from germline, CDR1 is MNHNY and CDR2 is SVGAGI (reference sequence). This CDR3 is 15 amino acids long. V lost 6 bases to trimming and J lost 0 bases, with 15 bases between them. The CDR3 loop is CASRRGGESSYEQYF. The CDR3 DNA sequence: TGTGCCAGCAGACGAGGGGGGGAGTCCTCCTACGAGCAGTACTTC.

The J gene is TRBJ1-1, the V gene TRBV18; D not resolved. Trimming took 1 base from V and 1 from J, leaving 10 bases between them. Germline V lookup: CDR1 KGHSH, CDR2 LQKENI. The CDR3 contains 15 residues. CDR3 sequence: CASSPRPGPNTEAFF. The CDR3 DNA is TGTGCCAGCTCACCACGCCCAGGTCCGAACACTGAAGCTTTCTTT.

V and J are TRBV4-2 and TRBJ2-1; D might be TRBD1 or TRBD2, each matching 5 bases. Trimming shortened V by 1 base and J by 0 bases, and 10 bases separated the two germline ends. The V gene's germline CDR1 is LGHNA and CDR2 YNFKEQ. The CDR3 has 16 residues. CDR3: CASSQGEGFSYNEQFF. As DNA, the CDR3 is TGTGCCAGCAGCCAAGGAGAGGGGTTCTCCTACAATGAGCAGTTCTTC.

This clone was recorded only once. The chain couples TRBV10-3 to TRBJ2-4; 9 nucleotides match TRBD1. Germline loops: CDR1 ENHRY, CDR2 SYGVKD. V lost 2 bases and J lost 3; bases outside the gene matches: 8. The length of the CDR3 is 17 residues. CDR3 coding DNA: TGTGCCATCAGTGAGCAACCGGGACAGGGAAACAAAAACATTCAGTACTTC. Translating gives CAISEQPGQGNKNIQYF.

This chain uses TRBV5-1 with TRBJ1-2; unclear D gene. The V end lost 4 bases, the J end lost 0 bases, and 13 bases lay between the germline ends. Germline assignment: CDR1 SGHRS and CDR2 YFSETQ. The CDR3 is made up of 15 amino acids. The CDR3 here is CASSLFTSTNYGYTF. In DNA form, the CDR3 reads TGCGCCAGCAGCCTATTCACATCCACTAACTATGGCTACACCTTC.

This clone was picked up one time. This chain uses TRBV11-2 with TRBJ2-3; a possible D gene is TRBD2 (7 bases). V shed 1 base and J shed 7 bases, with 18 bases lying between them. The CDR3 consists of 16 residues. Germline CDR1 is SGHAT and CDR2 is FQNNGV. The CDR3 sequence: CASSLVGGGLLNTQYF. The CDR3 DNA sequence: TGTGCCAGCAGCTTAGTAGGGGGGGGACTACTAAATACGCAGTATTTT.

The gene calls are TRBV7-6 and TRBJ2-5, with D perhaps matching TRBD1 (6 bases). Deletions cut 5 bases from V and 9 bases from J, with 13 bases between. The CDR3 has 12 residues. Germline values: CDR1 SGHVS, CDR2 FNYEAQ. The CDR3 DNA reads as TGTGCCAGCAGCCCAGGCGCAGGGGCCCAGTACTTC. Translating gives CASSPGAGAQYF. Full variable domain (remainder filled in from reference TRBV7-6 and TRBJ2-5): GAGVSQSPRYKVTKRGQDVALRCDPISGHVSLYWYRQALGQGPEFLTYFNYEAQQDKSGLPNDRFSAERPEGSISTLTIQRTEQRDSAMYRCASSPGAGAQYFGPGTRLLVL.

The chain uses TRBV5-4 and TRBJ1-5; D remains unclear. The CDR3 loop spans 13 amino acids. Trimming took 0 bases from V and 5 from J, leaving 6 bases between them. The germline gives CDR1 SGHNT, CDR2 YYREEE (reference sequence). CDR3 protein: CASSLGRDQPQHF. CDR3 nucleotides: TGTGCCAGCAGCTTGGGGAGAGATCAGCCCCAGCATTTT.

CDR3 in amino acids: CASSWSDSNSYEQYF. The CDR3, as DNA: TGCGCCAGCAGTTGGTCGGACAGCAACTCCTACGAGCAGTACTTC. This chain joins TRBV10-2 and TRBJ2-7; a weak D match, TRBD1 (6 bases). This CDR3 has 15 amino acids. Per the germline V gene, CDR1 is WSHSY and CDR2 is SAAADI. Trimming left V 5 bases short and J 0 bases short, with 14 bases between.

The chain carries TRBV11-1 and TRBJ2-7; 11 nucleotides agree with TRBD2. The J segment lost 3 bases and the V segment lost 5 bases, leaving 6 bases of the junction unmatched. The CDR3 totals 15 residues. CDR1 and CDR2 from the germline V gene are SGHAT and FQDESV (reference sequence). CDR3 amino acids: CASSAGLAGGYEQYF. CDR3 coding DNA: TGTGCCAGCAGCGCGGGGCTAGCGGGGGGCTACGAGCAGTACTTC. Full variable domain (rest looked up from reference TRBV11-1 and TRBJ2-7): EAEVAQSPRYKITEKSQAVAFWCDPISGHATLYWYRQILGQGPELLVQFQDESVVDDSQLPKDRFSAERLKGVDSTLKIQPAELGDSAMYLCASSAGLAGGYEQYFGPGTRLTVT.

The chain is built from TRBV5-1 and TRBJ2-7, with 9 bases that match TRBD1. The CDR3 has 16 residues. V dropped 0 bases and J dropped 2; count of bases not matched to a gene: 6. CDR1 is SGHRS, CDR2 YFSETQ, per germline. CDR3 bases: TGCGCCAGCAGCTTGGTCCTGACAGGGGGGCCCTACGAGCAGTACTTC. Encoded protein: CASSLVLTGGPYEQYF.

The rearrangement joins TRBV7-6 to TRBJ2-1; D uncertain. The CDR3 is 15 amino acids. Germline values: CDR1 SGHVS, CDR2 FNYEAQ. The ends were cut back, 5 bases at V and 1 base at J, with 12 bases in the middle. The CDR3 region has the DNA TGTGCCAGCAGCACCCTTTACCATTCCTACAATGAGCAGTTCTTC. Protein product: CASSTLYHSYNEQFF. Full variable domain (rest looked up from reference TRBV7-6 and TRBJ2-1): GAGVSQSPRYKVTKRGQDVALRCDPISGHVSLYWYRQALGQGPEFLTYFNYEAQQDKSGLPNDRFSAERPEGSISTLTIQRTEQRDSAMYRCASSTLYHSYNEQFFGPGTRLTVL.

The chain carries TRBV10-3 and TRBJ1-1, with D unclear. Germline V gene data show CDR1 as ENHRY and CDR2 as SYGVKD. Trimming pared 4 bases from V and 4 bases from J, leaving 13 bases between. The CDR3 sequence is 14 residues long. CDR3 in DNA: TGTGCCATCAGTGTTGACCCGGTGAGCACTGAAGCTTTCTTT. Translation gives CAISVDPVSTEAFF.

This chain joins TRBV5-4 and TRBJ1-2, with a weak D call TRBD1 (5 bases). Germline assignment: CDR1 SGHNT and CDR2 YYREEE (reference sequence). This CDR3 is built from 14 residues. Trimming pared 4 bases from V and 4 bases from J, leaving 14 bases between. CDR3 DNA sequence: TGTGCCAGCAGCGGACCAGGGAACCTCTATGGCTACACCTTC. It yields the protein CASSGPGNLYGYTF.

The rearrangement links TRBV18 to TRBJ2-7, with D perhaps matching TRBD1 or TRBD2 (5 bases each). The CDR3 is 14 amino acids. The germline V gene encodes CDR1 KGHSH and CDR2 LQKENI. V was cut by 0 bases and J by 5 bases, with 11 bases left in between. The CDR3 sequence: CASSPPSGRHEQYF. The CDR3 DNA follows: TGTGCCAGCTCACCACCGTCGGGGCGGCACGAGCAGTACTTC.

The chain employs TRBV25-1 and TRBJ2-2; D is perhaps TRBD1 (6 bases). Germline V CDR1 and CDR2: MGHDK, SYGVNS. This CDR3 comprises 13 residues. With 2 bases removed from V and 6 bases from J, the gap between germline ends came to 7 bases. In DNA, the CDR3 is TGTGCCAGCAGTGAACAGGGGCCCGGGGAGCTGTTTTTT. Translation: CASSEQGPGELFF.

This clone was picked up many times. The chain's CDR3 is CSVGAGEETQYF. The CDR3 coding sequence is TGCAGCGTTGGGGCAGGGGAAGAGACCCAGTACTTC. The chain couples TRBV29-1 to TRBJ2-5, with a tentative D call TRBD1 (6 bases). The CDR3 sequence is 12 residues long. V was cut by 4 bases and J by 3 bases, with 9 bases left in between. Germline CDR1 reads SQVTM; CDR2 reads ANQGSEA.

The chain combines TRBV5-4 with TRBJ1-1, with 11 nucleotides matching TRBD1. CDR3 size: 14 residues. The germline V gene has CDR1 SGHNT and CDR2 YYREEE (reference sequence). V shed 8 bases and J 3 bases; nucleotides not matched to a gene: 6. DNA of the CDR3: TGTGCCAGTCACCGGGACAGGGGGGACACTGAAGCTTTCTTT. It encodes CASHRDRGDTEAFF.

The chain is built from TRBV2 and TRBJ2-7, with D perhaps TRBD1 (9 bases). From germline, CDR1 is SNHLY and CDR2 FYNNEI. V lost 7 bases and J lost 4, with 20 bases in between. This CDR3 comprises 15 residues. This CDR3 reads CASKISGTGNYEQYF. In DNA, the CDR3 is TGTGCCAGCAAAATTAGCGGGACAGGGAATTACGAGCAGTACTTC.

J is TRBJ2-2 and V is TRBV12-5; D is undetermined. Per germline, CDR1 LGHNT and CDR2 FRNRAP. Trimming stripped 5 bases from V and 6 bases from J, with 10 bases between. The CDR3 contains 13 residues. CDR3 sequence reads: CASGTLNAGELFF. CDR3 coding DNA: TGTGCTAGTGGTACCCTGAATGCCGGGGAGCTGTTTTTT.